The clone carrying this T cell receptor beta chain has ten or more counts. Arm-PCR of CDR3 regions and iRepertoire HTBI primers were used to build TCR beta libraries. TCRdb re-derived calls from the multiplex PCR reads in MiXCR, one entry per CDR3 protein. Counted here are roughly 500,000 distinct CDR3 sequences, 12% occurring once; the ten biggest clones make up more than 8%. Time point given: newly diagnosed GD, antithyroid drugs for less than 3 months. Generation of the TCR library employed RNA extracted from PBMCs. This sample stems from a study of regulatory T cells in long-lasting Graves disease. This sample also belongs to another study, concerning T cells in Graves' hyperthyroidism and ophthalmopathy. That source reports: Most thyroid clonotypes expanded above 0.001 appeared in blood too.

The input for sequencing was peripheral blood mononuclear cells (PBMCs), taken at new diagnosis, from a patient treated with antithyroid drugs. This clonotype was sampled from a woman aged 25 to 39 with Graves disease.

The CDR3 region has the DNA TGTGCCATGCGAGCGGGAGGTGAGGGAGGTGAGCAGTTCTTC. Its protein product is CAMRAGGEGGEQFF. The chain carries TRBV10-3 and TRBJ2-1; 9 bases are a match to TRBD2. The V and J ends lost 9 bases and 9 bases, in that order; junction bases with no gene match: 12. Germline CDR1 is ENHRY and CDR2 is SYGVKD. The CDR3 is made up of 14 amino acids.